This is a list of T cell receptor beta chains from one sample in a study of blood T cell repertoires in COVID-19. The table came from immunoSEQ multiplex PCR; TCRdb's copy has only in-frame clones and leaves some out. The table lists fewer than 200,000 clones, about 91% of them singletons. The specimen sequenced was peripheral blood. The origin of the receptors is a woman in her forties or fifties with acute or convalescent COVID-19. Each CDR3 is given with its conserved first and last residue.

J gene,V gene,CDR3 protein
TRBJ1-2,TRBV30,CAWALLGSGYTF
TRBJ1-4,TRBV19,CASSRGPNEKLFF
TRBJ2-4,TRBV7-3,CASSASGGAQNIQYF
TRBJ2-5,TRBV19,CASTLTSGLQETQYF
TRBJ1-1,TRBV19,CASSFRDTQEAFF
TRBJ2-1,TRBV24-1,CATSDPSHSSYNEQFF
TRBJ2-3,TRBV3-1/TRBV3-2,CASKGSASRGADTQYF
TRBJ2-1,TRBV27,CASSPRLAGGINEQFF
TRBJ1-2,TRBV2,CASSEISGNYGYTF
TRBJ1-2,TRBV25-1,CASTPNGGLRGYTF
TRBJ2-1,TRBV20-1,CSAIPRNEQFF
TRBJ1-4,TRBV5-1,CASREGFNEKLFF
TRBJ2-1,TRBV7-9,CASSSLAGYNEQFF
TRBJ1-2,TRBV12-3/TRBV12-4,CASSSYSYGYTF
TRBJ1-2,TRBV29-1,CSVERGTGVGYTF
TRBJ2-3,TRBV18,CASSGGDTQYF
TRBJ2-5,TRBV6-5,CASSLPDERETQYF
TRBJ1-1,TRBV13,CASSLAGGTEAFF
TRBJ2-1,TRBV29-1,CSVERPSGGQEQFF
TRBJ2-5,TRBV5-4,CASSLGGLWETQYF
TRBJ1-2,TRBV5-5,CASSTRQGDQDGYTF
TRBJ1-5,TRBV29-1,CSVEETQGGTGPQHF
TRBJ1-2,TRBV27,CASSLYLQGPISGYTF
TRBJ1-4,TRBV7-2,CASSLHRSNEKLFF
TRBJ2-5,TRBV18,CASSQGQGETQYF
TRBJ2-2,TRBV7-6,CASSSLAQNTGELFF
TRBJ1-1,TRBV6-4,CASSVRENTEAFF
TRBJ2-2,TRBV6-6,CASSYSGRGNTGELFF
TRBJ1-6,TRBV10-3,CATSRGESPLHF
TRBJ2-7,TRBV10-3,CASQGVGPFYEQYF
TRBJ1-2,TRBV7-2,CASSRGQGAWGYTF
TRBJ1-1,TRBV7-2,CASSLELRESTEAFF
TRBJ1-1,TRBV5-1,CASSLRAAMNTEAFF
TRBJ1-2,TRBV19,CASSRQGIYGYTF
TRBJ2-1,TRBV6-5,CASRPPLVPNEQFF
TRBJ1-1,TRBV10-3,CAIMLFEGYKNTEAFF
TRBJ2-2,TRBV6-2/TRBV6-3,CASSYWAPGTGGVGELFF
TRBJ2-1,TRBV3-1/TRBV3-2,CASRTTSGRYNEQFF
TRBJ2-1,TRBV9,CASSVRLAGTYNEQFF
TRBJ2-7,TRBV3-1/TRBV3-2,CASSQDGRGYEQYF
TRBJ2-1,TRBV6-5,CASSYSIPAQYNEQFF
TRBJ1-1,TRBV11-3,CASSVRTGGNTEAFF
TRBJ1-6,TRBV19,CASTPSTAQGGGVHF
TRBJ1-1,TRBV15,CATARPGQMNTEAFF